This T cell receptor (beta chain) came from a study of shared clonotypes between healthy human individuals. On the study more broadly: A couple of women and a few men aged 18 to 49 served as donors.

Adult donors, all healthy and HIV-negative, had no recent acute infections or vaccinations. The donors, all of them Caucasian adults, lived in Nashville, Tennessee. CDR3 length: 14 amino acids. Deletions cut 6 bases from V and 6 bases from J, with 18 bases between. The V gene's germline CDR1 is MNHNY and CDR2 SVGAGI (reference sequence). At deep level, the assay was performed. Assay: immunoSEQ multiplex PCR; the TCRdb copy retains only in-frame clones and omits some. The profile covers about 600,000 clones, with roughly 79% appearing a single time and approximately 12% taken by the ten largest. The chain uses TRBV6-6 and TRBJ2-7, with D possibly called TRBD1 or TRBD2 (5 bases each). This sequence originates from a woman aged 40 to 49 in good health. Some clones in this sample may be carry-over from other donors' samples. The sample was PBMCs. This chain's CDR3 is CASSAGTPASEQYF. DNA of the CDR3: TGTGCCAGCAGCGCCGGGACCCCTGCCTCCGAGCAGTACTTC.